One sample yielded the 5 T cell receptor beta chains listed below, sequenced in a study of breast tumors, draining lymph nodes, adjacent tissues. TCRdb itself ran the multiplex PCR reads through MiXCR, one entry per CDR3 protein. Among under 300,000 distinct CDR3 sequences listed, 30% to 35% were seen once. Samples came from axillary lymph nodes draining the breast cancer. Source material: axillary lymph node tissue. These receptors were collected from a female donor with breast cancer. Some clones in this sample may be carry-over from other donors' samples.

This clonotype came up many times. The chain has TRBV20-1 and TRBJ2-7; 8 nucleotides match TRBD1. Germline CDR1 reads DFQATT; CDR2 reads SNEGSKA (reference sequence). CDR3 length: 15 residues. V shed 6 bases, J shed 5 bases, and the junction held 15 bases outside the gene matches. The CDR3 loop is CSAPLTGALGNEQYF. CDR3 DNA sequence: TGCAGTGCACCACTGACAGGGGCCCTTGGCAACGAGCAGTACTTC.

The rearrangement uses TRBV11-3 and TRBJ2-7, with TRBD1 identical over 9 bases. The germline CDR1 and CDR2 sequences are SGHNT and YENEEA. Trimming took 4 bases from V and 2 from J; bases not matched to a gene: 6. The CDR3 is made up of 15 amino acids. CDR3 coding DNA: TGTGCCAGCAGCTCCCGGGACAGGGCGCCCTACGAGCAGTACTTC. It is translated as CASSSRDRAPYEQYF.

This clonotype was seen repeatedly, ten times or more. The V gene is TRBV12-3 or TRBV12-4, the J gene TRBJ2-1; 12 positions match TRBD2. The J segment lost 4 bases and the V segment lost 5 bases, leaving 3 bases of the junction unmatched. This CDR3 region has 15 residues. The CDR3 loop reads CASSLGTSGYNEQFF. In nucleotides, the CDR3 is TGTGCCAGCAGTCTCGGGACTAGCGGGTACAATGAGCAGTTCTTC.

The V and J genes are TRBV7-6 and TRBJ1-1; 9 bases align to TRBD1. This CDR3 spans 14 amino acids. Per the germline V gene, CDR1 is SGHVS and CDR2 is FNYEAQ. With V trimmed by 5 bases and J by 5 bases, 6 bases remained unmatched. For the CDR3, the DNA is TGTGCCAGCAGCAAACAGGGGGCGCCGACTGAAGCTTTCTTT. Translation gives CASSKQGAPTEAFF.

A few counts support this clonotype. The chain combines TRBV29-1 with TRBJ1-5; TRBD1 is a possible D gene (5 bases). This CDR3 has 13 residues. Per germline, CDR1 SQVTM and CDR2 ANQGSEA. Trimming took off 4 bases at V and 2 bases at J, with 9 bases between the two ends. The CDR3 is CSVAGGGNQPQHF. The CDR3 DNA follows: TGCAGCGTTGCCGGGGGAGGCAATCAGCCCCAGCATTTT.